Below, one T cell receptor (beta chain) is given with its context. Per the original data handling: Reference gene primer amplification gave nucleated cell count estimates. The method was immunoSEQ multiplex PCR; TCRdb's version includes in-frame clones alone and lacks a portion of them. V, J and clone size are taken as reported in that table, and D and trimming were inferred from the DNA itself. The top ten hold over 4.5% of the sample, which has about 330,000 clones, about 90% seen once. Trimming removed 5 bases from V and 6 bases from J; junction bases left unmatched: 10. The CDR3 is 15 residues long. CDR1 MDHEN and CDR2 SYDVKM come from the germline V gene. This entry belongs to a study of blood T cell repertoires in COVID-19. Study information: From the United States, Italy and Spain came samples of acute and convalescent COVID-19.

Sequenced sample: PBMCs or T cells enriched from blood (not recorded which). The V gene is TRBV28, the J gene TRBJ1-2, with 9 bases matching TRBD1. The TCR comes from a man aged 25-40 years who had recovered from COVID-19. As DNA, the CDR3 is TGTGCCAGCAGTGCCGGGACAGGGATCTGGGATGGCTACACCTTC. As protein: CASSAGTGIWDGYTF.